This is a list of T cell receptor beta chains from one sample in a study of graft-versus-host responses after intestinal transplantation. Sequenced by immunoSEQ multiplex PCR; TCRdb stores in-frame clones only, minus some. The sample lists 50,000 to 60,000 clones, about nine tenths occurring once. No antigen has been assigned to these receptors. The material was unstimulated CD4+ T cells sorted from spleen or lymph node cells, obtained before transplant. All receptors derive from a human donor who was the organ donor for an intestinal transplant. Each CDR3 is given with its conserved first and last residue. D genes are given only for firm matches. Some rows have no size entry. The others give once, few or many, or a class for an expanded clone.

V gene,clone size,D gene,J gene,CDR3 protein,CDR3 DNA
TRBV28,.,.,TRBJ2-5,CASSSGAYQETQYF,TGTGCCAGCAGTTCCGGGGCGTACCAAGAGACCCAGTACTTC
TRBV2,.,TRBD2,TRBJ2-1,CASSEEREDNEQFF,TGTGCCAGCAGTGAAGAGCGGGAGGACAATGAGCAGTTCTTC
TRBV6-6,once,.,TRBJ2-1,CASSYWGDHNEQFF,TGTGCCAGCAGTTACTGGGGAGACCACAATGAGCAGTTCTTC
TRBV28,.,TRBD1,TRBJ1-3,CASRSPGTGGSTIYF,TGTGCCAGCAGGTCCCCCGGGACAGGGGGCAGCACCATATATTTT
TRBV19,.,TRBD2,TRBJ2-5,CASSIGGLAFAQETQYF,TGTGCCAGTAGTATAGGAGGACTAGCGTTCGCACAAGAGACCCAGTACTTC
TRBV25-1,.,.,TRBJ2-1,CASSGYNEQFF,TGTGCCAGCAGTGGATACAATGAGCAGTTCTTC
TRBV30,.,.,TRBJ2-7,CAWSRRLHEQYF,TGTGCCTGGAGTAGGAGGTTACACGAGCAGTACTTC
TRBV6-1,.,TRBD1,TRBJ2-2,CASIQGQGITGELFF,TGTGCCAGCATTCAAGGACAGGGTATCACCGGGGAGCTGTTTTTT
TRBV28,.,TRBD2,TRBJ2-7,CASSLLGVAGLAYEQYF,TGTGCCAGCAGTTTATTAGGGGTAGCGGGACTAGCCTACGAGCAGTACTTC
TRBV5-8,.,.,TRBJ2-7,CASSLGQAIDSYEQYF,TGTGCCAGCAGCTTGGGGCAGGCCATCGACTCCTACGAGCAGTACTTC
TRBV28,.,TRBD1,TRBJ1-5,CASSLQQGTHQPQHF,TGTGCCAGCAGTCTCCAACAGGGGACCCATCAGCCCCAGCATTTT
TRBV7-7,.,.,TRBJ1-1,CASSASRNTEAFF,TGTGCTAGCAGCGCAAGTAGGAACACTGAAGCTTTCTTT
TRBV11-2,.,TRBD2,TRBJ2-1,CASSPTSGRANEQFF,TGTGCCAGCAGCCCGACTAGCGGGAGGGCCAATGAGCAGTTCTTC
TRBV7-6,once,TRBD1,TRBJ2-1,CASSLGQGGYNEQFF,TGTGCCAGCAGCCTCGGACAGGGGGGTTACAATGAGCAGTTCTTC
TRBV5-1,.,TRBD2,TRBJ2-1,CASSLWPGTSGRVAYNEQFF,TGCGCCAGCAGCTTGTGGCCTGGGACTAGCGGGAGGGTAGCGTACAATGAGCAGTTCTTC
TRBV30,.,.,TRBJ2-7,CAWRPTPIYEQYF,TGTGCCTGGAGGCCGACACCGATCTACGAGCAGTACTTC
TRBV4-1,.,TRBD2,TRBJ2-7,CASSQFPGLAGERGTYEQYF,TGCGCCAGCAGCCAATTTCCCGGACTAGCGGGAGAAAGGGGCACCTACGAGCAGTACTTC
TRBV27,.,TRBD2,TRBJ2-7,CASTSLAGVGSYEQYF,TGTGCCAGCACCTCCCTAGCGGGAGTGGGCTCCTACGAGCAGTACTTC
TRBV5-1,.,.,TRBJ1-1,CASSLVGAGNTEAFF,TGCGCCAGCAGCTTGGTCGGGGCGGGGAACACTGAAGCTTTCTTT
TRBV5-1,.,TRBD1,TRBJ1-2,CASSLGTGGGYTF,TGCGCCAGCAGCTTGGGGACAGGGGGCGGCTACACCTTC
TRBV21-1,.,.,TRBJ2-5,CASSKGVYGQGAWETQYF,TGTGCCAGCAGCAAAGGAGTCTACGGGCAGGGGGCCTGGGAGACCCAGTACTTC
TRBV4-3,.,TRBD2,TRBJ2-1,CASSQDPSGNYHNEQFF,TGCGCCAGCAGCCAAGATCCTAGCGGGAACTACCACAATGAGCAGTTCTTC
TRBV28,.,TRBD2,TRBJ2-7,CASSPLGSGVAYEQYF,TGTGCCAGCAGTCCATTGGGAAGCGGGGTCGCCTACGAGCAGTACTTC